The 8 T cell receptor beta chains below all came from one sample that was sequenced in a study of Graves' ophthalmopathy and Graves' hyperthyroidism. Amplification targeted the TCR beta CDR3 regions, with RNA transcripts as the source material. HTBI primers were used in a first-round RT-PCR, which preceded a second-round multiplex PCR. TCRdb reprocessed the multiplex PCR reads via MiXCR and lists one record per CDR3 protein. This repertoire shows 170,000 or so distinct CDR3 sequences, less than 45% found once; its top ten account for around 5.5%. Sequencing used peripheral blood. These TCRs come from a woman in her forties with Graves' ophthalmopathy.

This chain uses TRBV2 with TRBJ1-6; 7 bases are a match to TRBD1. The CDR3 contains 13 residues. CDR1 SNHLY and CDR2 FYNNEI come from the germline V gene. With 6 bases clipped from V and 11 bases from J, the junction kept 7 bases outside the gene matches. CDR3 nucleotides: TGTGCCAGCAGGACAGGGAGTAGGGCACCCCTCCACTTT. Encoded protein: CASRTGSRAPLHF.

The rearrangement links TRBV12-3 or TRBV12-4 to TRBJ1-5; maybe TRBD1 (5 bases). V was shortened by 6 bases and J by 2 bases, with 11 bases between the two germline ends. The CDR3 contains 14 residues. The CDR3 loop reads CASRQEGGNQPQHF. The CDR3 DNA is TGTGCCAGCAGACAGGAAGGTGGCAATCAGCCCCAGCATTTT.

This clonotype has a count of ten or more. The chain carries TRBV20-1 and TRBJ1-1, with 7 bases that match TRBD1. The CDR3 sequence is 16 residues long. V was pared by 6 bases and J by 0 bases, with 13 bases of the junction left unmatched. Per the germline V gene, CDR1 is DFQATT and CDR2 is SNEGSKA (reference sequence). The CDR3 is CSATLPGQRMNTEAFF. CDR3 nucleotides: TGCAGTGCCACACTCCCGGGACAGAGAATGAACACTGAAGCTTTCTTT.

This clonotype was counted at least ten times. The chain joins TRBV6-2 or TRBV6-3 to TRBJ2-6; a possible D gene is TRBD2 (6 bases). Germline CDR1 and CDR2: MNHEY and SVGEGT. The CDR3 sequence is 18 residues long. V lost 7 bases and J lost 0, with 19 bases in between. The CDR3 DNA is TGTGCCAGCACCACGGGGGTAACGGGTCCCTCTGGGGCCAACGTCCTGACTTTC. Amino acids: CASTTGVTGPSGANVLTF.

This clonotype was picked up many times. This chain links TRBV28 with TRBJ1-5; D is possibly TRBD1 (5 bases). With 6 bases removed from V and 7 bases from J, the gap between germline ends came to 10 bases. From germline, CDR1 is MDHEN and CDR2 SYDVKM. The length of the CDR3 is 12 residues. Written as DNA, the CDR3 is TGTGCCAGCAGACCAGGGACCCAGCCCCAGCATTTT. Its translation is CASRPGTQPQHF.

This clonotype was counted at least ten times. The rearrangement uses TRBV28 and TRBJ1-6, with D possibly matching TRBD1 (5 bases). The CDR3 covers 12 residues. V was pared by 5 bases and J by 8 bases, with 7 bases between. Germline V gene data show CDR1 as MDHEN and CDR2 as SYDVKM. This chain's CDR3 is CASSQGDSPLHF. CDR3 nucleotide sequence: TGTGCCAGCAGTCAAGGGGATTCACCCCTCCACTTT.

This clonotype was detected many times. The chain combines TRBV6-5 with TRBJ1-1, with 7 positions matching TRBD1. The trim removed 11 bases at V and 1 base at J, leaving 7 bases unmatched. The germline V gene encodes CDR1 MNHEY and CDR2 SVGAGI. This CDR3 is built from 13 residues. The CDR3 bases are TGTGCCGGAAGACAGGGCGAGAACACTGAAGCTTTCTTT. Its translation is CAGRQGENTEAFF.

The table lists this clonotype with many counts. The CDR3 DNA follows: TGTGCCAGCAGTTTAATTAGGGCCGGCTCCGAGCAGTACTTC. Translation: CASSLIRAGSEQYF. The genes are TRBV12-3 or TRBV12-4 and TRBJ2-7; D unresolved. V was shortened by 2 bases and J by 6 bases, with 14 bases between the two germline ends. This CDR3 is 14 amino acids long.